This T cell receptor (beta chain) emerged from a study of T cell repertoires in cytomegalovirus infection. About the study: Indicated by public TCR beta signatures were CMV infection and matching HLA type.

TCRdb fed the reads into MiXCR, producing one record per CDR3 protein. The repertoire consists of hundreds of thousands of distinct CDR3 sequences, with 17% occurring once and the leading ten covering 12%. This clonotype was picked up many times. The antigen is not known. V dropped 3 bases and J dropped 0 bases, with 8 bases sitting between them. The CDR3 loop spans 14 amino acids. Germline lookup yields CDR1 DFQATT and CDR2 SNEGSKA (reference sequence). The study, taken as a whole, reports: Dominant in the ex vivo response were TCR beta clonotypes restricted by HLA-C and specific for CMV. Cumulative frequency (of public TCR beta family members) identified carriers of CMV plus the relevant HLA.

V and J are TRBV20-1 and TRBJ1-4; perhaps TRBD1 as D (5 bases). The clonotype comes from a human donor in good health (CMV status not recorded). Some clones in this sample may be carry-over from other donors' samples. Sequences were obtained from PBMCs. The DNA of the CDR3 is TGCAGTGCTAGGGGGGGAGCAACTAATGAAAAACTGTTTTTT. Encoded protein: CSARGGATNEKLFF.